Below are 22 T cell receptor beta chains sequenced from a single sample in a study of blood T cell repertoires in COVID-19. Here immunoSEQ multiplex PCR was the method, and the copy in TCRdb shows in-frame clones only, minus some. The sample lists roughly 230,000 clones, about four fifths occurring once. The sequenced sample consisted of PBMCs or T cells enriched from blood (not recorded which). The origin of the receptors is a man aged 50-59 years who had recovered from COVID-19.

The chain recombines TRBV5-1 with TRBJ1-1, with TRBD1 matching over 9 bases. Germline loops: CDR1 SGHRS, CDR2 YFSETQ. The CDR3 totals 19 residues. V was clipped by 7 bases and J by 1 base; unmatched bases: 20. DNA for the CDR3: TGCGCCAGCCAGTGGGACAGGGTAGCTGGGGCTCGCCGGAACACTGAAGCTTTCTTT. The encoded protein is CASQWDRVAGARRNTEAFF.

J is TRBJ1-3 and V is TRBV20-1; D is unresolved. The CDR3 has 15 residues. Germline V gene sequence: CDR1 DFQATT, CDR2 SNEGSKA (reference sequence). Trimming pared 3 bases from V and 0 bases from J, leaving 12 bases between. This CDR3 reads CSASRAPISGNTIYF. In nucleotides, the CDR3 is TGCAGTGCTAGTCGAGCGCCGATCTCTGGAAACACCATATATTTT.

The rearrangement uses TRBV28 and TRBJ1-2; D may be TRBD1 (6 bases). CDR3 length equals 13 residues. Germline CDR1 reads MDHEN; CDR2 reads SYDVKM. Trimming took off 3 bases at V and 7 bases at J, with 12 bases between the two ends. CDR3 bases: TGTGCCAGCAGTTTCGAGGGGGAGCGTGGCTACACCTTC. Translation gives CASSFEGERGYTF.

This clone has only a few counts. This chain joins TRBV18 and TRBJ2-1, with 8 bases lining up with TRBD1. V lost 4 bases and J lost 4; bases outside the gene matches: 9. Germline lookup yields CDR1 KGHSH and CDR2 LQKENI. The CDR3 has 16 residues. This CDR3 reads CASSQLGQGPYNEQFF. In nucleotides, the CDR3 is TGTGCCAGCTCACAGCTAGGACAGGGCCCGTACAATGAGCAGTTCTTC.

V is TRBV29-1 and J is TRBJ2-1; no clear D gene. The V gene lost 1 base and the J gene lost 8 bases, with 6 bases spanning the gap. CDR1 SQVTM and CDR2 ANQGSEA come from the germline V gene. This CDR3 comprises 11 residues. CDR3 in amino acids: CSVEVRDEQFF. The CDR3, as DNA: TGCAGCGTTGAAGTACGGGATGAGCAGTTCTTC.

The J gene is TRBJ1-2, the V gene TRBV5-1; 9 bases fit TRBD1. The germline V gene encodes CDR1 SGHRS and CDR2 YFSETQ. V dropped 4 bases and J dropped 0; count of bases not matched to a gene: 7. The CDR3 sequence is 16 residues long. The DNA of the CDR3 is TGCGCCAGCAGCCTGGACAGGGGCCTTTCTAACTATGGCTACACCTTC. Its translation: CASSLDRGLSNYGYTF.

J is TRBJ1-1 and V is TRBV7-3, with TRBD1 identical over 7 bases. This CDR3 is built from 13 residues. V trimming: 2 bases; J trimming: 10 bases; junction bases outside the gene matches: 7. In germline, CDR1 is SGHTA, CDR2 FQGTGA. CDR3 amino acids: CASSLDRDKVAFF. The DNA of the CDR3 is TGTGCCAGCAGCTTAGACAGGGATAAGGTAGCTTTCTTT.

The chain couples TRBV7-8 to TRBJ2-7; 9 bases line up with TRBD1. Per the germline V gene, CDR1 is SGHVS and CDR2 is FQNEAQ. Trimming cost V 4 bases and J 3 bases; bases outside gene matches: 4. This CDR3 contains 14 residues. CDR3 loop: CASSSWTGVYEQYF. CDR3 DNA: TGTGCCAGCAGCTCCTGGACAGGGGTCTACGAGCAGTACTTC. Together with reference TRBV7-8 and TRBJ2-7, the CDR3 gives the full variable domain: GAGVSQSPRYKVAKRGQDVALRCDPISGHVSLFWYQQALGQGPEFLTYFQNEAQLDKSGLPSDRFFAERPEGSVSTLKIQRTQQEDSAVYLCASSSWTGVYEQYFGPGTRLTVT.

V gene TRBV6-2 or TRBV6-3 combines with J gene TRBJ2-3; 7 bases align to TRBD1. The CDR3 spans 15 residues. The trim removed 2 bases at V and 6 bases at J, leaving 8 bases unmatched. Germline V lookup: CDR1 MNHEY, CDR2 SVGEGT. The CDR3 nucleotides read TGTGCCAGCAGTTACCCGACAGGGACGATCGATACGCAGTATTTT. Translation: CASSYPTGTIDTQYF.

CDR3 nucleotides: TGCGCCAGCAGATCCCCGGCATCGTCAGGCGAGCAGTACTTC. Its translation: CASRSPASSGEQYF. This chain links TRBV23-1 with TRBJ2-7; D unclear. TRBV23-1 is an open reading frame whose function is uncertain. V was cut by 6 bases and J by 6 bases, with 18 bases left in between. This CDR3 spans 14 amino acids.

The rearrangement joins TRBV7-2 to TRBJ2-7; tentatively, D is TRBD2 (5 bases). The germline CDR1 and CDR2 sequences are SGHTA and FQGNSA. Trimming stripped 1 base from V and 2 bases from J, with 15 bases between. This CDR3 is 16 amino acids long. CDR3 sequence: CASSLDVGAAAYEQYF. CDR3 sequence (DNA): TGTGCCAGCAGCTTAGACGTGGGAGCGGCGGCCTACGAGCAGTACTTC.

The chain carries TRBV29-1 and TRBJ1-3, with 7 bases aligning to TRBD1. The germline CDR1 and CDR2 sequences are SQVTM and ANQGSEA. This CDR3 region has 15 residues. Trimming cost V 8 bases and J 0 bases; bases outside gene matches: 10. The CDR3 coding sequence is TGCAGCATCCAGGGGGGCAGGGGCTCTGGAAACACCATATATTTT. Encoded protein: CSIQGGRGSGNTIYF.

The rearrangement joins TRBV5-8 to TRBJ2-5, with 7 positions matching TRBD2. With 2 bases clipped from V and 13 bases from J, the junction kept 14 bases outside the gene matches. The germline gives CDR1 SGHTS, CDR2 YDEGEE. This CDR3 spans 14 amino acids. CDR3 nucleotide sequence: TGTGCCAGCAGCTTAATGGATCAGACGGGGGGTCTGTACTTC. It specifies CASSLMDQTGGLYF.

Only a few counts were recorded for this clone. The rearrangement uses TRBV7-6 and TRBJ2-1; 10 bases align to TRBD1. Trimming at V came to 4 bases and at J to 0 bases, leaving 15 bases not matched to a gene. Per germline, CDR1 SGHVS and CDR2 FNYEAQ. The CDR3 covers 20 residues. Here the CDR3 DNA reads TGTGCCAGCAGCTCAAGAGGGGGACAGGGGCTTCTACCCTCCTACAATGAGCAGTTCTTC. As protein: CASSSRGGQGLLPSYNEQFF.

The genes are TRBV20-1 and TRBJ1-2; maybe TRBD1 (6 bases). V lost 3 bases and J 4 bases, leaving 15 bases between the germline ends. CDR3 length equals 14 residues. Germline V gives CDR1 DFQATT, CDR2 SNEGSKA (reference sequence). This CDR3 is CSASEDRIGYGYTF. Here the CDR3 DNA reads TGCAGTGCTAGTGAAGACAGGATCGGCTATGGCTACACCTTC.

This chain joins TRBV7-3 and TRBJ2-5, with 10 bases identical to TRBD2. Per germline, CDR1 SGHTA and CDR2 FQGTGA. Trimming took 8 bases from V and 6 from J; bases not matched to a gene: 6. The CDR3 has 13 residues. CDR3 protein: CASGSSGGKTQYF. Written as DNA, the CDR3 is TGTGCCAGCGGGTCTAGCGGGGGTAAGACCCAGTACTTC.

The rearrangement uses TRBV10-3 and TRBJ2-7; the D gene is possibly TRBD1 (6 bases). Trimming took 10 bases from V and 3 from J, leaving 13 bases between them. Germline CDR1 reads ENHRY; CDR2 reads SYGVKD. The CDR3 totals 12 residues. CDR3 region: CATTGSLYEQYF. The CDR3 region has the DNA TGTGCCACCACAGGGTCCCTCTACGAGCAGTACTTC.

A few counts support this clone. This rearrangement joins TRBV19 to TRBJ1-4; 8 nucleotides agree with TRBD1. The CDR3 covers 15 residues. Germline V gene sequence: CDR1 LNHDA, CDR2 SQIVND (reference sequence). V was clipped by 5 bases and J by 8 bases; unmatched bases: 10. The CDR3 bases are TGTGCCAGTAGTGGACGGACAGGGACGGGAGAAAAACTGTTTTTT. Translating gives CASSGRTGTGEKLFF.

The V gene is TRBV7-2, the J gene TRBJ2-2; TRBD1 matches at 10 bases. V shed 5 bases and J 7 bases; nucleotides not matched to a gene: 4. Germline CDR1 reads SGHTA; CDR2 reads FQGNSA. CDR3 length: 14 residues. DNA of the CDR3: TGTGCCAGCAGCAAGGACAGGGGGAACGGGGAGCTGTTTTTT. It is translated as CASSKDRGNGELFF.

The chain has TRBV5-6 and TRBJ2-7; D may be TRBD2 (6 bases). The V gene lost 4 bases and the J gene lost 0 bases, with 14 bases spanning the gap. The CDR3 covers 15 residues. Per the germline V gene, CDR1 is SGHDT and CDR2 is YYEEEE. CDR3 DNA sequence: TGTGCCAGCAGCGCCCCCTGGGGGGACTCCTACGAGCAGTACTTC. Translating gives CASSAPWGDSYEQYF.

There are a few counts of this clone. J is TRBJ2-7 and V is TRBV29-1, with a weak D call TRBD1 (7 bases). Per germline, CDR1 SQVTM and CDR2 ANQGSEA. Trimming removed 5 bases at V and 2 bases at J, with 25 bases between. This CDR3 has 17 residues. The DNA for the CDR3 is TGCAGCGTTCCTGGAGGAGGGGGCGCGGCGGGCCCCTACGAGCAGTACTTC. This encodes CSVPGGGGAAGPYEQYF.

The CDR3 loop reads CATSDRRASQETQYF. In nucleotides, the CDR3 is TGTGCCACCAGTGATAGGCGGGCGTCCCAAGAGACCCAGTACTTC. The chain recombines TRBV24-1 with TRBJ2-5, with D possibly being TRBD2 (5 bases). CDR1 is KGHDR and CDR2 is SFDVKD in the germline V gene. Deletions cut 3 bases from V and 1 base from J, with 11 bases between. CDR3 length: 15 amino acids.